The present T cell receptor beta chain was sequenced within a study of blood T cell repertoires in COVID-19. The wider study: Samples came from the United States, Italy and Spain, spanning acute and convalescent COVID-19.

Original data processing: From reference gene primer amplification, estimates of nucleated cell counts were derived. Some clones are missing from TCRdb's copy, which holds only in-frame ones; the method was immunoSEQ multiplex PCR. D and trimming come from the DNA, and the V and J calls and clone size come from that table. The sample lists approximately 300,000 clones, 89% occurring once. Those enrolled, adults aged about 18 to 95 years, came from some 25 US areas. Cohort 3 recovery required two negative PCRs, clearance, or symptom resolution. Sequenced sample: PBMCs or T cells enriched from blood (not recorded which). The receptor comes from a man in his 60s who had recovered from COVID-19.

The CDR3 sequence: CASSYRGIPSEQYF. Written as DNA, the CDR3 is TGTGCCAGCAGTTACAGGGGGATCCCCTCTGAGCAGTACTTC. The genes are TRBV11-3 and TRBJ2-7; 8 nucleotides align to TRBD1. Germline-derived CDR1 and CDR2 are SGHNT and YENEEA. This CDR3 is built from 14 residues. V gave up 6 bases and J gave up 7 bases; unmatched junction bases: 11. The entire variable domain, with the rest obtained from reference TRBV11-3 and TRBJ2-7, is as follows: EAGVVQSPRYKIIEKKQPVAFWCNPISGHNTLYWYLQNLGQGPELLIRYENEEAVDDSQLPKDRFSAERLKGVDSTLKIQPAELGDSAVYLCASSYRGIPSEQYFGPGTRLTVT.